This T cell receptor (beta chain) was sequenced during a study of neurological immune-mediated disorders. Findings of the study overall: Patients with HTLV-1-associated myelopathy showed the most TCR clonal expansion. Those with multiple sclerosis showed the least, falling below healthy controls.

This clonotype showed up many times. Its target is unknown. Synthesis of cDNA used 5'RACE (with 10-nucleotide random UMIs). In TCRdb, the 5' RACE reads were re-called with MiXCR into one record per CDR3 protein. The data contain roughly 80,000 distinct CDR3 sequences, roughly 18% of them singletons. From 2 million PBMCs stored at -80 C, the unsorted libraries were generated. The sequencing sample was made of PBMCs. This clonotype was sampled from a woman in her thirties or forties in good health.

The CDR3 loop is CASSLSGQGKETQYF. The DNA of the CDR3 is TGTGCCAGCAGTTTATCGGGACAGGGGAAAGAGACCCAGTACTTC. This chain links TRBV27 with TRBJ2-5, with TRBD1 identical over 10 bases. The length of the CDR3 is 15 residues. The V gene's germline CDR1 is MNHEY and CDR2 SMNVEV (reference sequence). V lost 0 bases to trimming and J lost 3 bases; unmatched junction nucleotides: 1.